This T cell receptor beta chain was sequenced in a study of graft-versus-host responses after intestinal transplantation. At the level of the study: Induction using anti-thymocyte globulin, followed by tacrolimus and steroids for around 3 years, was given to all recipients. Study findings and constraints: Circulating GvH clones peaking coincided with falling HvG clones soon after transplant. Graft-donor T cell macrochimerism in patients accompanied high graft-versus-host to host-versus-graft clonal ratios in allografts.

Using immunoSEQ multiplex PCR, the repertoire was profiled, and TCRdb retains in-frame clones only, with some absent. The sample contains some 93,000 clones, roughly nine tenths of which appear only once. In its sample, this clone was seen a few times. The target antigen is unknown. This TCR came from a human donor who received an intestinal transplant. The sequencing used unstimulated CD8+ T cells sorted from spleen or lymph node cells, collected before intestinal transplant.

CDR3 sequence reads: CAWSTGAEDTIYF. The CDR3 region has the DNA TGTGCCTGGAGTACAGGGGCGGAGGACACCATATATTTT. The V call is TRBV30, the J call TRBJ1-3; TRBD1 aligns across 7 bases. The CDR3 sequence is 13 residues long. Germline CDR1 reads GTSNPN; CDR2 reads SVGIG (reference sequence). V shed 2 bases, J shed 8 bases, and the junction held 6 bases outside the gene matches. The variable domain in full, completed from reference TRBV30 and TRBJ1-3, reads SQTIHQWPATLVQPVGSPLSLECTVEGTSNPNLYWYRQAAGRGLQLLFYSVGIGQISSEVPQNLSASRPQDRQFILSSKKLLLSDSGFYLCAWSTGAEDTIYFGEGSWLTVV.